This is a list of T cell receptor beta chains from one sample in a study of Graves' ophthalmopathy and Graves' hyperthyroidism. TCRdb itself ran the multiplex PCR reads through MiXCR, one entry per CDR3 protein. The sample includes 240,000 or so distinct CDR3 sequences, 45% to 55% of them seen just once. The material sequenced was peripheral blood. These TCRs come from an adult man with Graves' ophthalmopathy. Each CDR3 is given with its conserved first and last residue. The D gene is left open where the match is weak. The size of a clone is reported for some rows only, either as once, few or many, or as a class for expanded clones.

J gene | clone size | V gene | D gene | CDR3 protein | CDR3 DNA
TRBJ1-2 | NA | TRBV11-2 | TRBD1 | CASSLALTGFGYTF | TGTGCCAGCAGCTTAGCCCTGACAGGGTTTGGCTACACCTTC
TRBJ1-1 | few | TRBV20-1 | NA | CSARDMNEAFF | TGCAGTGCTAGAGATATGAATGAAGCTTTCTTT
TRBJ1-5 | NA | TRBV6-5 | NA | CASSVPRVDSQPQHF | TGTGCCAGCAGTGTTCCCAGGGTAGATAGTCAGCCCCAGCATTTT
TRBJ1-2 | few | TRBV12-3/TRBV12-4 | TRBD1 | CASSFRGGVIFGYTF | TGTGCCAGCAGTTTTCGAGGGGGCGTTATCTTTGGCTACACCTTC
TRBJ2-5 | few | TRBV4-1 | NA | CASSLLYWTYGQETQYF | TGCGCCAGCAGCCTCCTATACTGGACCTACGGGCAAGAGACCCAGTACTTC
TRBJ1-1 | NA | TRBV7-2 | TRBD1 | CASSYIQGANTEAFF | TGTGCCAGCAGCTACATACAGGGGGCGAACACTGAAGCTTTCTTT
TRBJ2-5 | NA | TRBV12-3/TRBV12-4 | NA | CASSAGGETQYF | TGTGCCAGCAGCGCCGGGGGAGAGACCCAGTACTTC
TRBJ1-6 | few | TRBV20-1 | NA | CSAGGEQGRNSPLHF | TGCAGTGCTGGGGGGGAACAGGGAAGGAATTCACCCCTCCACTTT
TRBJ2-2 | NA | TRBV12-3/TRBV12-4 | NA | CASRTTELFF | TGTGCCAGCAGGACTACGGAGCTGTTTTTT
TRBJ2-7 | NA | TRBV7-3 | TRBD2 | CASSRGLLAAPRGEQYF | TGTGCCAGCAGCAGAGGGCTCCTAGCGGCACCCAGAGGCGAGCAGTACTTC
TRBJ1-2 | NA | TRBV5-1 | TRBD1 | CASSLAEDRGNGYTF | TGCGCCAGCAGCTTGGCGGAGGACAGGGGGAATGGCTACACCTTC
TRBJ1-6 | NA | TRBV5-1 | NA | CASSLESGLSSPLHF | TGCGCCAGCAGCTTGGAATCAGGGTTAAGTTCACCCCTCCACTTT
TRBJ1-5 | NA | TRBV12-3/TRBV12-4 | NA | CASSFSQGDSNQPQHF | TGTGCCAGCAGTTTTAGCCAGGGAGATAGCAATCAGCCCCAGCATTTT
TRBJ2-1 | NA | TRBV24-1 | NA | CATSDRIYNEQFF | TGTGCCACCAGTGACCGCATCTACAATGAGCAGTTCTTC
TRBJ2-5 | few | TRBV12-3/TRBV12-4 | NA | CASRDRRKETQYF | TGTGCCAGCAGGGACAGACGGAAAGAGACCCAGTACTTC
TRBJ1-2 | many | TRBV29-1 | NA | CSVDSGRSLSDGYTF | TGCAGCGTTGATTCGGGCAGGAGCCTTTCGGATGGCTACACCTTC
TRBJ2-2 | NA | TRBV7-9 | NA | CASSRTETNTGELFF | TGTGCCAGCAGCCGTACAGAGACGAACACCGGGGAGCTGTTTTTT
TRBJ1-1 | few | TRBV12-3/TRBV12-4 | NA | CASSPAWGGLTEAFF | TGTGCCAGCAGTCCGGCGTGGGGTGGGTTGACTGAAGCTTTCTTT
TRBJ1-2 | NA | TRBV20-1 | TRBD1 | CSARFTGGDYGYTF | TGCAGTGCTAGATTTACAGGGGGCGACTATGGCTACACCTTC
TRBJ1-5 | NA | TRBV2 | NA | CASSESFRTESNQPQHF | TGTGCCAGCAGTGAAAGTTTCAGGACAGAGAGCAATCAGCCCCAGCATTTT
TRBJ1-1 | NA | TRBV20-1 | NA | CSAARGGTEAFF | TGCAGTGCCGCACGAGGGGGTACTGAAGCTTTCTTT
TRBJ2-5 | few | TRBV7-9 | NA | CASSFSDGQETQYF | TGTGCCAGCAGCTTTTCCGACGGACAAGAGACCCAGTACTTC
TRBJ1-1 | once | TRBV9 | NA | CASSLDSWNTEAFF | TGTGCCAGCAGCCTAGACAGTTGGAACACTGAAGCTTTCTTT
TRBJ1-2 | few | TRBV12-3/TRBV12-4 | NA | CASNTQYGYTF | TGTGCCAGCAATACCCAGTATGGCTACACCTTC
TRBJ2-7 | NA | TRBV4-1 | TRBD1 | CASSQQTGFHEQYF | TGCGCCAGCAGCCAGCAGACAGGGTTTCACGAGCAGTACTTC
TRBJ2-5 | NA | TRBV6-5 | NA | CASSYSGGGQETQYF | TGTGCCAGCAGTTACTCAGGTGGGGGCCAAGAGACCCAGTACTTC
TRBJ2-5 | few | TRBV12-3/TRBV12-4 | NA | CASSLSTGLETQYF | TGTGCCAGCAGTTTATCGACGGGGCTGGAGACCCAGTACTTC
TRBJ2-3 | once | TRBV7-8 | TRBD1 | CASSLVGQARTDTQYF | TGTGCCAGCAGCTTAGTCGGACAGGCCCGCACAGATACGCAGTATTTT
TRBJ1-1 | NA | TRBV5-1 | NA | CASSSLPTGQGTETFF | TGCGCCAGCAGCTCTTTGCCTACAGGGCAAGGCACTGAAACTTTCTTT
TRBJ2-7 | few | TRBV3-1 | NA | CASSQDSGTGYEQYF | TGTGCCAGCAGCCAAGATAGCGGGACAGGCTACGAGCAGTACTTC
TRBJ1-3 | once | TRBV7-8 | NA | CASSLALFPSGNTIYF | TGTGCCAGCAGCCTAGCTTTATTCCCCTCTGGAAACACCATATATTTT
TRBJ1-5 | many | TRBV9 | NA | CASSVGGPNSNQPQHF | TGTGCCAGCAGCGTAGGAGGCCCGAATAGCAATCAGCCCCAGCATTTT
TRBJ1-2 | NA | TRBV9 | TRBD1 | CASSEGQFDGYTF | TGTGCCAGCAGCGAGGGACAGTTTGATGGCTACACCTTC
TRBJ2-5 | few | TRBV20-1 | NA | CSARARRTPDLRTQYF | TGCAGTGCTAGAGCTCGCCGGACACCCGATTTGAGGACCCAGTACTTC
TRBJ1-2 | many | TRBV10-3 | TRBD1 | CAISEWGQEEGYTF | TGTGCCATCAGTGAGTGGGGACAGGAGGAAGGCTACACCTTC
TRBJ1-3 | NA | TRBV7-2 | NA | CASSAGGNTIYF | TGTGCCAGCAGCGCGGGAGGAAACACCATATATTTT
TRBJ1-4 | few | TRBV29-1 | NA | CSVAMEGGSEKLFF | TGCAGCGTTGCTATGGAGGGGGGGAGTGAAAAACTGTTTTTT
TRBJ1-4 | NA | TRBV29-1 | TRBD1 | CSAETGGDEKLFF | TGCAGCGCCGAGACAGGGGGCGATGAAAAACTGTTTTTT
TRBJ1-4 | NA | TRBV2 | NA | CASRKVLGGFNEKLFF | TGTGCCAGCAGGAAGGTCCTCGGGGGCTTTAATGAAAAACTGTTTTTT
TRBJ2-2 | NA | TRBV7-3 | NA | CASSYSTAGELFF | TGTGCCAGCAGTTACTCAACAGCCGGGGAGCTGTTTTTT
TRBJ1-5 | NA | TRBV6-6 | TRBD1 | CASNQGQNQPQHF | TGTGCCAGCAACCAGGGACAGAATCAGCCCCAGCATTTT
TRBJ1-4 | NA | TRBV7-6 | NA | CASSSNVANEKLFF | TGTGCCAGCAGCTCCAACGTGGCTAATGAAAAACTGTTTTTT
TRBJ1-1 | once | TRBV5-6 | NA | CASSAGLSSNTEAFF | TGTGCCAGCAGCGCCGGGTTGAGCTCGAACACTGAAGCTTTCTTT
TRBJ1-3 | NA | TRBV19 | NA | CASTIRDGPSGNTIYF | TGTGCCAGTACCATCCGGGACGGGCCCTCTGGAAACACCATATATTTT
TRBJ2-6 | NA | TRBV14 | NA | CASSQDRRGPRSGANVLTF | TGTGCCAGCAGCCAAGACCGAAGGGGTCCCCGCTCTGGGGCCAACGTCCTGACTTTC
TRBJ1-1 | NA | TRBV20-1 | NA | CSARDIRARYTEAFF | TGCAGTGCTAGAGATATACGGGCGCGGTACACTGAAGCTTTCTTT
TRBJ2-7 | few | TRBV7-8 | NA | CASSLRPGETYEQYF | TGTGCCAGCAGCTTAAGGCCGGGAGAAACTTACGAGCAGTACTTC
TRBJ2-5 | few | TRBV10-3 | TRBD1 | CAISERQGGQETQYF | TGTGCCATCAGTGAGAGACAGGGTGGGCAAGAGACCCAGTACTTC
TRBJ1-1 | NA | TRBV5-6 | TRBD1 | CASSLEDRDWTEAFF | TGTGCCAGCAGCTTGGAGGACAGGGATTGGACTGAAGCTTTCTTT
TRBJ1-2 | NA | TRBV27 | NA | CASSADSYGYTF | TGTGCCAGCAGTGCCGACAGCTATGGCTACACCTTC
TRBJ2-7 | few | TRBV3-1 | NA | CASSGEYEQYF | TGTGCCAGCAGTGGGGAATACGAGCAGTACTTC
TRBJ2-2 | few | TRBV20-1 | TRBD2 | CSLAGEDGELFF | TGCAGTCTAGCGGGAGAGGACGGGGAGCTGTTTTTT
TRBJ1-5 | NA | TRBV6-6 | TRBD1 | CASSPGTVSQPQHF | TGTGCCAGCAGTCCCGGGACAGTATCTCAGCCCCAGCATTTT